Each of the 10 T cell receptor beta chains below was sequenced from the same sample in a study of shared clonotypes between healthy human individuals. TCRdb's table, derived via immunoSEQ multiplex PCR, lists solely in-frame clones and lacks some. The repertoire holds roughly 1 million clones, about 70% seen once, with about 1.5% in the top ten. The source material was memory CD4+ T cells sorted from blood. The subset: CD45RA-negative fraction. Receptors originate from a man younger than 35 in good health.

The chain is built from TRBV30 and TRBJ2-5, with no clear D. Germline CDR1 reads GTSNPN; CDR2 reads SVGIG (reference sequence). The V end was cut by 6 bases, the J end by 5 bases, with 13 bases between. The CDR3 has 12 amino acids. Here the CDR3 reads CACMVLRETQYF. CDR3 coding DNA: TGTGCCTGCATGGTTCTCCGGGAGACCCAGTACTTC. The variable domain in full, completed from reference TRBV30 and TRBJ2-5, reads SQTIHQWPATLVQPVGSPLSLECTVEGTSNPNLYWYRQAAGRGLQLLFYSVGIGQISSEVPQNLSASRPQDRQFILSSKKLLLSDSGFYLCACMVLRETQYFGPGTRLLVL.

The chain combines TRBV18 with TRBJ2-1, with a possible D match to TRBD1 (6 bases). Germline values: CDR1 KGHSH, CDR2 LQKENI. CDR3 length equals 16 residues. Trimming pared 3 bases from V and 9 bases from J, leaving 21 bases between. DNA for the CDR3: TGTGCCAGCTCACCCCCCGCGACAGGCCTCAGTGGTGAGCAGTTCTTC. It specifies CASSPPATGLSGEQFF.

This clone was found once. This CDR3 is CASRQGEYEQYF. Written as DNA, the CDR3 is TGTGCCTCCCGGCAGGGAGAATACGAGCAGTACTTC. The genes are TRBV10-3 and TRBJ2-7; D may correspond to TRBD1 or TRBD2 (5 bases each). V lost 11 bases to trimming and J lost 4 bases, with 15 bases between them. Per the germline V gene, CDR1 is ENHRY and CDR2 is SYGVKD. The CDR3 spans 12 residues.

The chain employs TRBV9 and TRBJ2-7; a possible D gene is TRBD1 (6 bases). Germline CDR1 reads SGDLS; CDR2 reads YYNGEE. V was cut by 7 bases and J by 3 bases, with 17 bases left in between. The CDR3 is 14 residues long. The CDR3 nucleotides are TGTGCCAGCTCCCCCCGGGACATAGTCTACGAGCAGTACTTC. Amino acid sequence: CASSPRDIVYEQYF.

The rearrangement links TRBV4-1 to TRBJ1-1, with D possibly TRBD1 on 6 matching bases. In germline, CDR1 is MGHRA, CDR2 YSYEKL. CDR3 size: 17 residues. The V end lost 0 bases, the J end lost 3 bases, and 17 bases lay between the germline ends. Here the CDR3 DNA reads TGCGCCAGCAGCCAAGACCCCCCGGGGGGGGCATACACTGAAGCTTTCTTT. This sequence encodes CASSQDPPGGAYTEAFF.

This clone appeared many times. The V and J genes are TRBV19 and TRBJ2-4; D uncertain. Germline V gives CDR1 LNHDA, CDR2 SQIVND (reference sequence). Trimming cost V 6 bases and J 0 bases, with 6 bases left between them. The CDR3 consists of 13 residues. CDR3 nucleotides: TGTGCCAGTAGGGAGATAGCCAAAAACATTCAGTACTTC. Amino acids: CASREIAKNIQYF.

This clone has a handful of counts. This sequence joins TRBV11-2 and TRBJ2-4; maybe TRBD2 (5 bases). Germline CDR1 and CDR2: SGHAT and FQNNGV. Trimming took off 6 bases at V and 5 bases at J, with 14 bases between the two ends. The CDR3 spans 14 residues. The CDR3 sequence is CASRGSRSENIQYF. In DNA, the CDR3 is TGTGCCAGCAGGGGATCTCGTAGCGAAAACATTCAGTACTTC.

Comment on this clone: A clone one base away is much larger, so this may be a read error. Other nucleotide sequences from this sample produce the same CDR3. The V and J genes are TRBV7-9 and TRBJ2-5, with D hard to call. The CDR3 runs 11 residues. Deletions cut 2 bases from V and 3 bases from J, with 1 base between. The germline V gene has CDR1 SEHNR and CDR2 FQNEAQ (reference sequence). CDR3 region: CASSLKETQYF. The DNA for the CDR3 is TGTGCCAGCAGCTTAAAAGAGACCCAGTACTTC.

This chain joins TRBV6-1 and TRBJ1-5, with D uncertain. Germline assignment: CDR1 MNHNS and CDR2 SASEGT. V was trimmed by 2 bases and J by 3 bases, leaving 11 bases between them. The CDR3 totals 15 residues. The CDR3 DNA reads as TGTGCCAGCAGTGAACAGAGGGCTCTCAATCAGCCCCAGCATTTT. Its translation is CASSEQRALNQPQHF.

This clone was counted only a few times. This sequence joins TRBV6-6 and TRBJ1-6; 7 bases agree with TRBD1. Germline assignment: CDR1 MNHNY and CDR2 SVGAGI (reference sequence). This CDR3 comprises 16 residues. V shed 5 bases and J 4 bases; nucleotides not matched to a gene: 8. CDR3 region: CASSPLTGTYNSPLHF. The CDR3 DNA reads as TGTGCCAGCAGTCCTTTGACAGGGACATATAATTCACCCCTCCACTTT.